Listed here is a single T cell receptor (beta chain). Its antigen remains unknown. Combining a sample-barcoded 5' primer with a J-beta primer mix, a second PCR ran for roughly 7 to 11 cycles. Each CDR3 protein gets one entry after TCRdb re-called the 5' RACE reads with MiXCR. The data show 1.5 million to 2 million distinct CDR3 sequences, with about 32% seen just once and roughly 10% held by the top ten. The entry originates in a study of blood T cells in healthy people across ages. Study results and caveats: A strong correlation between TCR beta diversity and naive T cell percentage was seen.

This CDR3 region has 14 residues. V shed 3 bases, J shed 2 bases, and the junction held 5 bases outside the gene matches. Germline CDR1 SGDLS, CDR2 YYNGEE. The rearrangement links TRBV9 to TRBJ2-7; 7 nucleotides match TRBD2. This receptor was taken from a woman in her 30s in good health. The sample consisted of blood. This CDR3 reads CASSAGTTPYEQYF. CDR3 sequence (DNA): TGTGCCAGCAGCGCCGGGACTACCCCCTACGAGCAGTACTTC.